This record looks at one T cell receptor (beta chain) sequence and its context. This sample was taken from a study of tumor T cells in aggressive B-cell lymphoma. Germline CDR1 SGHKS, CDR2 YYEKEE (reference sequence). CDR3 length equals 16 residues. With 0 bases removed from V and 6 bases from J, the gap between germline ends came to 19 bases. Clones were read by immunoSEQ multiplex PCR, and TCRdb kept only the in-frame ones, dropping some. Of about 11,000 clones in the sample, 70% to 90% were seen once. The TCR was taken from an adult with diffuse large B cell lymphoma. Material: tumor tissue. The chain recombines TRBV5-5 with TRBJ2-7; TRBD1 is a possible D gene (6 bases). The CDR3 DNA follows: TGTGCCAGCAGCTTGGGACCCGGGACAACGATGAGCGAGCAGTACTTC. Its translation: CASSLGPGTTMSEQYF.